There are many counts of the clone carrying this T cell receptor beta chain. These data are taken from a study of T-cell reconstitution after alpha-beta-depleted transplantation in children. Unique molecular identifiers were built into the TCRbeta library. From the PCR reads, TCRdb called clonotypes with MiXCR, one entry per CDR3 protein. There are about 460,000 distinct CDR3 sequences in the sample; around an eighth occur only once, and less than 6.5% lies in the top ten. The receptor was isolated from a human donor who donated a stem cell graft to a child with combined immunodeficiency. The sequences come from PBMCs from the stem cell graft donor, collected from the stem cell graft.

The CDR3 loop reads CASSLLAGWDTEAFF. CDR3 nucleotides: TGTGCCAGCAGTTTATTAGCGGGGTGGGACACTGAAGCTTTCTTT. V and J are TRBV12-3 or TRBV12-4 and TRBJ1-1; D unclear. Trimming took 2 bases from V and 3 from J, leaving 13 bases between them. The CDR3 sequence is 15 residues long.